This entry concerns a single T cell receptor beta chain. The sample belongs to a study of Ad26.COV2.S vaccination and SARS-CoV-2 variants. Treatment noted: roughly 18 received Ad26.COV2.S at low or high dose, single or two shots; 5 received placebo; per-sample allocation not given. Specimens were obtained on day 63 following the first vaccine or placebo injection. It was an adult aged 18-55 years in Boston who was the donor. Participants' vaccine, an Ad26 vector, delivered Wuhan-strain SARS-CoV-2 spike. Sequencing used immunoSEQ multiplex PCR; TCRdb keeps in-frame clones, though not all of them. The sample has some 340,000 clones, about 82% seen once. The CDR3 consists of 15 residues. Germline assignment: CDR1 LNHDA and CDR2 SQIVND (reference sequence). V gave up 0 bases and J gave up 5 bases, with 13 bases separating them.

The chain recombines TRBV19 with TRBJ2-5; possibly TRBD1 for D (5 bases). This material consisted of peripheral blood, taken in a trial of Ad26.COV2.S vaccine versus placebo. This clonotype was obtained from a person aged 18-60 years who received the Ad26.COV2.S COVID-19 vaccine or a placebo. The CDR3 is CASSIEGRVLETQYF. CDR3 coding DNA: TGTGCCAGTAGTATAGAAGGCAGGGTCTTGGAGACCCAGTACTTC. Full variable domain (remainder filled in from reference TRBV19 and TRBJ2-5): DGGITQSPKYLFRKEGQNVTLSCEQNLNHDAMYWYRQDPGQGLRLIYYSQIVNDFQKGDIAEGYSVSREKKESFPLTVTSAQKNPTAFYLCASSIEGRVLETQYFGPGTRLLVL.